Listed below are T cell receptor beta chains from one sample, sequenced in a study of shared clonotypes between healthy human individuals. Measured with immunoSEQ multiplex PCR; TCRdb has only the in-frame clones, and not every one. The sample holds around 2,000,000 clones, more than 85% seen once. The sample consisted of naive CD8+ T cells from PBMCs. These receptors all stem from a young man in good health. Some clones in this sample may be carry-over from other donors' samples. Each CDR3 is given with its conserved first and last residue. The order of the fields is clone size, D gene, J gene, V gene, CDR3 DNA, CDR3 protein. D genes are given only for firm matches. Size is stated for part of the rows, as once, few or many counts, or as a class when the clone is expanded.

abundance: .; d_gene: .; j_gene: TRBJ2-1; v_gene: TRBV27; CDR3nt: TGTGCCAGCACCCTCCGAGGGGTGAGCTCCTACAATGAGCAGTTCTTC; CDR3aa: CASTLRGVSSYNEQFF
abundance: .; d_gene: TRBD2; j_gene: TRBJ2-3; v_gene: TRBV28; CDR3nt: TGTGCCAGCAGTGACCCGACTAGCTCTCTATCAGATACGCAGTATTTT; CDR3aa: CASSDPTSSLSDTQYF
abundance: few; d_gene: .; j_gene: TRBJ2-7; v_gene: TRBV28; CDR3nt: TGTGCCAGCACCCCCGTAGGGGGGGACGAGCAGTACTTC; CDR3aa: CASTPVGGDEQYF
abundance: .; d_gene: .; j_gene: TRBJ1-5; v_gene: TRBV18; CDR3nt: TGTGCCAGCTCATCGACAGGTTATAGCAATCAGCCCCAGCATTTT; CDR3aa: CASSSTGYSNQPQHF
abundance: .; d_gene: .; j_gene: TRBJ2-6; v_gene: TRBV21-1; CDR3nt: TGTGCCAGCAGCAAAGAGATTGCGGACATCCTGTCTGGGGCCAACGTCCTGACTTTC; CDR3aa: CASSKEIADILSGANVLTF
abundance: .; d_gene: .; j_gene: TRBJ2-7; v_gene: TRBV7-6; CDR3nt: TGTGCCAGCAGCTTAGGTGGAAGGGGCGAGCAGTACTTC; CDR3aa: CASSLGGRGEQYF
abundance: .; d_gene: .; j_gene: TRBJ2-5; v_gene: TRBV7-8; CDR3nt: TGTGCCAGCAGTGAACCGTTAGGACAGAGGGAGACCCAGTACTTC; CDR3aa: CASSEPLGQRETQYF
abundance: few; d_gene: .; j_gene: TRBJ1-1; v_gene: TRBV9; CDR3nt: TGTGCCAGCAGCGTAGAAGGGAGGCCCACTGAAGCTTTCTTT; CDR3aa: CASSVEGRPTEAFF
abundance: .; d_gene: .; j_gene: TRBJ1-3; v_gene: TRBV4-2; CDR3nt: TGTGCCAGCAGCGAAAGAACAGGAAACACCATATATTTT; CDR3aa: CASSERTGNTIYF
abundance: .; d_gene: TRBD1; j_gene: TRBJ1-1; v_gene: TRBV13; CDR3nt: TGTGCCAGCAGCTTGGGGACAGGGGCACTACGAACCCTGAACACTGAAGCTTTCTTT; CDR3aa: CASSLGTGALRTLNTEAFF
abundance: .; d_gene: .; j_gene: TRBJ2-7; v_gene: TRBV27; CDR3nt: TGTGCCAGCAAAGACCGGGGCGACTACGAGCAGTACTTC; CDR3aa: CASKDRGDYEQYF
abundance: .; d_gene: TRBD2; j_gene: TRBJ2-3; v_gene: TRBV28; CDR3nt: TGTGCCAGCAGTTTTGCTAGCGGGAGGGTGGCAGATACGCAGTATTTT; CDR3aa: CASSFASGRVADTQYF
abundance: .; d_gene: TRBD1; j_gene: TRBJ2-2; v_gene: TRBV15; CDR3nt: TGTGCCACGTCGATGTTGGACAGGGACACCGGGGAGCTGTTTTTT; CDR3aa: CATSMLDRDTGELFF
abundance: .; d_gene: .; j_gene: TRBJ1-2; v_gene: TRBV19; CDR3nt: TGTGCCAGTAGTCTCCACAACGGCTGGAACTCTAACTATGGCTACACCTTC; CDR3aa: CASSLHNGWNSNYGYTF
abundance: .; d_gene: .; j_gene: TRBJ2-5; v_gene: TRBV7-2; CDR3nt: TGTGCCAGCAGTTTACTAGCTGGGGAGACCCAGTACTTC; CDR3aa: CASSLLAGETQYF
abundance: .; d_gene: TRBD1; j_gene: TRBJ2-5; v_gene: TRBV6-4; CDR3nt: TGTGCCAGCCCAACGGCCGCAGGGACAGAAGAGACCCAGTACTTC; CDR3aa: CASPTAAGTEETQYF
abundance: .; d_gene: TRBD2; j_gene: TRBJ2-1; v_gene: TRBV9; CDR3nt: TGTGCCAGCAGAGCGTTTGTGGGTTCCGGGACTAGGGTTTATGAGCAGTTCTTC; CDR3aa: CASRAFVGSGTRVYEQFF
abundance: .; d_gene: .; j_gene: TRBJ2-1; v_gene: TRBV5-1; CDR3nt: TGCGCCAGCAGCTTGAGCCTCAGCTTCTACAATGAGCAGTTCTTC; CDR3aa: CASSLSLSFYNEQFF
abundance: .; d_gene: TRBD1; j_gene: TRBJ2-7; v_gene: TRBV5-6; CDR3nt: TGTGCCAGCTTGCCGGGACAGGGTTTCTACGAGCAGTACTTC; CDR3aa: CASLPGQGFYEQYF
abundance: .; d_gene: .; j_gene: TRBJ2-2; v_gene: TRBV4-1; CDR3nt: TGCGCCAGCAGCCAAGTGGTACCGACAGCTAACACCGGGGAGCTGTTTTTT; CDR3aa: CASSQVVPTANTGELFF
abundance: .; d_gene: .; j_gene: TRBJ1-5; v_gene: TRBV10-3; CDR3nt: TGTGCCATCAGTGATACAGGGCGGGAGCCCCAGCATTTT; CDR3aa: CAISDTGREPQHF
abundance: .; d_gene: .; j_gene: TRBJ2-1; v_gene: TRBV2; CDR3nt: TGTGCCACCTTGGGCGCGGGGGAGCAGTTCTTC; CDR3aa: CATLGAGEQFF
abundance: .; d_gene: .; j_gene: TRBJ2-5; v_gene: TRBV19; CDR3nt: TGTGCCAGTCGCCATCGTGGGGAGGCAGAGACCCAGTACTTC; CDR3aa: CASRHRGEAETQYF
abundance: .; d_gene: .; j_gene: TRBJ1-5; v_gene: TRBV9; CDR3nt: TGTGCCAGCAGCGTAGATGGCACCCCGAATTCCAATCAGCCCCAGCATTTT; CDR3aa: CASSVDGTPNSNQPQHF
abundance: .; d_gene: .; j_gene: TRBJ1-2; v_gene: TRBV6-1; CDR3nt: TGTGCCAGCAGGCAAGACACCTATGGCTACACCTTC; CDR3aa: CASRQDTYGYTF